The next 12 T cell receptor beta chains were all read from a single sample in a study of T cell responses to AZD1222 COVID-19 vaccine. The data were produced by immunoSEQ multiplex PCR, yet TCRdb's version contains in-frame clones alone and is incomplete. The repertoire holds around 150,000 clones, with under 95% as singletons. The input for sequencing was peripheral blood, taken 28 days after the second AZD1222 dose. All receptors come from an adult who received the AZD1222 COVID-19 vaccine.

CDR3 in amino acids: CASSETLQAGRNYGYTF. The DNA of the CDR3 is TGTGCCAGCAGTGAGACCTTGCAGGCCGGGCGTAACTATGGCTACACCTTC. The J gene is TRBJ1-2, the V gene TRBV2; D unresolved. CDR1 SNHLY and CDR2 FYNNEI come from the germline V gene. V dropped 3 bases and J dropped 1 base, with 18 bases sitting between them. The CDR3 is 17 amino acids.

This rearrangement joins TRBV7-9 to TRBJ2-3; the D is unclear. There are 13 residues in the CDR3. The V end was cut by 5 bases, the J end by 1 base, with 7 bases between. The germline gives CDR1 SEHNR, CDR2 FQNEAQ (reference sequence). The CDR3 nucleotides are TGTGCCAGCAGCGAGGCTGGCACAGATACGCAGTATTTT. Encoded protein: CASSEAGTDTQYF.

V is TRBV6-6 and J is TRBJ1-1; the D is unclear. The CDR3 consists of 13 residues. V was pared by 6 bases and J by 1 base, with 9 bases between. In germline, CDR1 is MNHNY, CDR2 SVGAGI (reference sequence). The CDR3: CASSLLENTEAFF. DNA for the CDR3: TGTGCCAGCAGCCTCTTGGAGAACACTGAAGCTTTCTTT.

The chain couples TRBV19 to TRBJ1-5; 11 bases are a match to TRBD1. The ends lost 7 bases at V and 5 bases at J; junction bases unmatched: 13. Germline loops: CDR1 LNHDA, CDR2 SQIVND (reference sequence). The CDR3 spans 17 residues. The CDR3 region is CASTRDRGISSDQPQHF. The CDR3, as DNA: TGTGCCAGTACGCGGGACAGGGGGATATCCTCGGATCAGCCCCAGCATTTT.

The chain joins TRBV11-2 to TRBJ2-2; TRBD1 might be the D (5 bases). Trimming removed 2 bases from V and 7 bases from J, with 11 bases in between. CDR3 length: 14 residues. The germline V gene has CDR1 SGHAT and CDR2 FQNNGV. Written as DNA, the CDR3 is TGTGCCAGCAGCTTAATAGGGGCCATCGGGGAGCTGTTTTTT. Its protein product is CASSLIGAIGELFF.

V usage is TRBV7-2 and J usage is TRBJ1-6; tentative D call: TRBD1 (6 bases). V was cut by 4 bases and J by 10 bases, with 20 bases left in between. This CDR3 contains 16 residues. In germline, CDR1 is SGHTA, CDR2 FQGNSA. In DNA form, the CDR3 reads TGTGCCAGCAGCTGGGGGGGCGGCGGGGTTAACTCACCCCTCCACTTT. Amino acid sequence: CASSWGGGGVNSPLHF.

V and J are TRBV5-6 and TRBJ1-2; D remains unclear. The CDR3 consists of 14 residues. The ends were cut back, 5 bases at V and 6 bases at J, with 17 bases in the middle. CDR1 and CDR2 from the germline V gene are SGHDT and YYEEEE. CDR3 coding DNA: TGTGCCAGCAGTCTGACCCAAATCCGACATGGCTACACCTTC. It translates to CASSLTQIRHGYTF.

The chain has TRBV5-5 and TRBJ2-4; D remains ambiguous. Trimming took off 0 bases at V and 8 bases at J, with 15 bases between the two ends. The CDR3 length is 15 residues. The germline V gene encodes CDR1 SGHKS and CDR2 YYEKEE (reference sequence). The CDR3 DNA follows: TGTGCCAGCAGCTTGGATGTCAGTAAACTCGACATTCAGTACTTC. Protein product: CASSLDVSKLDIQYF.

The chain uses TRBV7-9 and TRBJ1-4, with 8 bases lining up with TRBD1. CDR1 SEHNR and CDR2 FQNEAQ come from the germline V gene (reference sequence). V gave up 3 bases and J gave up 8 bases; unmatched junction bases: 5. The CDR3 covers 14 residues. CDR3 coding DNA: TGTGCCAGCAGCTTCCAGGCAGGGGGCGAAAAACTGTTTTTT. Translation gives CASSFQAGGEKLFF.

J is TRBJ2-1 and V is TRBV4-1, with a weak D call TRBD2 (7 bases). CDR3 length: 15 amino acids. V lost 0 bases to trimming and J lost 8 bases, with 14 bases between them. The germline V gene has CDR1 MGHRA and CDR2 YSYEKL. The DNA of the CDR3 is TGCGCCAGCAGCCAAGACGGCAAGGGGGGGGATGAGCAGTTCTTC. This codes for CASSQDGKGGDEQFF.

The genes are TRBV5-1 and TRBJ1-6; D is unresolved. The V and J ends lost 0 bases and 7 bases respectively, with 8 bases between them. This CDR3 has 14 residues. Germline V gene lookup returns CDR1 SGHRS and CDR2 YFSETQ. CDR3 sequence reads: CASSLEAGNSPLHF. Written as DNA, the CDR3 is TGCGCCAGCAGCTTGGAGGCAGGAAATTCACCCCTCCACTTT. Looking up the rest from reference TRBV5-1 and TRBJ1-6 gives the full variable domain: KAGVTQTPRYLIKTRGQQVTLSCSPISGHRSVSWYQQTPGQGLQFLFEYFSETQRNKGNFPGRFSGRQFSNSRSEMNVSTLELGDSALYLCASSLEAGNSPLHFGNGTRLTVT.

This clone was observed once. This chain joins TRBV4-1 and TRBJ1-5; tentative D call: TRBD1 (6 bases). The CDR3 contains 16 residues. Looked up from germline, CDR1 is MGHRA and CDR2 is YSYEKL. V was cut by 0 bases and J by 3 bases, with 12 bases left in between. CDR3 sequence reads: CASSQDLRTDNQPQHF. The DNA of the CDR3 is TGCGCCAGCAGCCAAGATCTAAGGACAGACAATCAGCCCCAGCATTTT.